Described below is a single TCR beta chain sequence and its context. The antigen is undetermined. The data originate from a study of radiotherapy plus CTLA-4 blockade in lung cancer. Broader study findings: After radiotherapy and ipilimumab, tumor-derived clones expanded in peripheral blood.

Data came from immunoSEQ multiplex PCR; TCRdb stores just in-frame clones and leaves some out. The profile shows tens of thousands of clones, around 79% of them singletons. CDR1 and CDR2 (germline): SGDLS, YYNGEE. The V gene lost 1 base and the J gene lost 1 base, with 11 bases spanning the gap. The length of the CDR3 is 15 residues. Sequenced here: peripheral blood, sampled from a patient treated with radiotherapy plus ipilimumab. This clonotype was obtained from a human donor with non-small cell lung cancer who had a complete response to radiotherapy plus ipilimumab. The rearrangement links TRBV9 to TRBJ1-1, with a weak D call TRBD1 (5 bases). The CDR3 protein is CASSVYPQGNTEAFF. Here the CDR3 DNA reads TGTGCCAGCAGCGTATATCCGCAGGGGAACACTGAAGCTTTCTTT.